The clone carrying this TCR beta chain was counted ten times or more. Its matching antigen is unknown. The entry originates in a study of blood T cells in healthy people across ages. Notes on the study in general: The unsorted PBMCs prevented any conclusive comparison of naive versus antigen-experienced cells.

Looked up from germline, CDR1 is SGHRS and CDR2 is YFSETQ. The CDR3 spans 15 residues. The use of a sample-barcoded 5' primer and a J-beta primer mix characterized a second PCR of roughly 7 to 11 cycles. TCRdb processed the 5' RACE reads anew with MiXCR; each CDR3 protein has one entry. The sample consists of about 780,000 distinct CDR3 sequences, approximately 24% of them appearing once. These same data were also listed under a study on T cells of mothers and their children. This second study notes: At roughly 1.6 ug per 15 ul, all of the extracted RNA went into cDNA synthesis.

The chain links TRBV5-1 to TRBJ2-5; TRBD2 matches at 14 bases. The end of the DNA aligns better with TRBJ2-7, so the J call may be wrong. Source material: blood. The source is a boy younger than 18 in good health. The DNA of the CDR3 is TGCGCCAGCAGGGGGACTAGCGGGAGAATCTACGAGCAGTACTTC. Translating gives CASRGTSGRIYEQYF.